Listed here is a single TCR beta chain. This record belongs to a study of blood T cell repertoires in COVID-19. The CDR3 sequence is 14 residues long. Germline CDR1 reads MNHEY; CDR2 reads SVGAGI. With 10 bases clipped from V and 1 base from J, the junction kept 3 bases outside the gene matches. TCRdb keeps only in-frame clones here, not all; method: immunoSEQ multiplex PCR. The sample holds 210,000 or so clones, around 80% seen once. The sequenced material came from peripheral blood. The chain carries TRBV6-5 and TRBJ2-4; 11 bases agree with TRBD1. The TCR sequence derives from a woman over 75 with acute or convalescent COVID-19. Here the CDR3 DNA reads TGTGCCACCCGGGACAGGGGGGCCAAAAACATTCAGTACTTC. It encodes CATRDRGAKNIQYF.